The following is a T cell receptor beta chain sequence with its context. Antigen unknown. TCR alpha and TCR beta cDNA libraries carrying sample barcodes and UMIs were produced by 5'RACE using constant-segment primers. Each CDR3 protein is one row after TCRdb ran MiXCR on the 5' RACE reads. This table holds 350,000 to 400,000 distinct CDR3 sequences, approximately 15% found once. The germline V and J ends were trimmed by 7 bases and 4 bases, with 14 bases remaining between them. Germline-derived CDR1 and CDR2 are SQVTM and ANQGSEA. The CDR3 runs 13 residues. This record comes from a study of T-cell memory formation after mild COVID-19. Study-wide points: In second-wave clones peaking day 37, SARS-CoV-2 specificity remained unconfirmed.

The sequence was obtained from a man aged 18 to 29 who had mild COVID-19 (a few samples of this study predate the infection). Cell type and time point are not known. The rearrangement uses TRBV29-1 and TRBJ1-5; TRBD1 is a possible D gene (5 bases). Sequencing was done on a sample of PBMCs or a T cell subset sorted from them (not recorded which). This chain's CDR3 is CSAPGYVNQPQHF. The CDR3 coding sequence is TGCAGCGCCCCAGGGTATGTTAATCAGCCCCAGCATTTT.